This T cell receptor beta chain was observed in a study of Ad26.COV2.S vaccination and SARS-CoV-2 variants. Study at large: Trial arm assignment for the donor was COV1001 Ad26.COV2.S.

Treatment reported: some 20 received Ad26.COV2.S at low or high dose, single or two shots; about 5 received placebo; per-sample allocation not given. Day 63 following the first vaccine or placebo injection was when the samples were taken. The CDR3 extends over 15 amino acids. The germline V gene encodes CDR1 SGHNT and CDR2 YYREEE (reference sequence). V trimming: 3 bases; J trimming: 0 bases; junction bases outside the gene matches: 0. Assay: immunoSEQ multiplex PCR; the TCRdb copy retains only in-frame clones and omits some. The data show roughly 380,000 clones, 70% to 90% seen once. The chain recombines TRBV5-4 with TRBJ1-3, with 10 bases lining up with TRBD1. Specimen: peripheral blood, collected in a trial of Ad26.COV2.S vaccine versus placebo. The sequence came from a person aged 18 to 59 who received the Ad26.COV2.S COVID-19 vaccine or a placebo. CDR3 region: CASSWDRGSGNTIYF. The CDR3 region has the DNA TGTGCCAGCAGCTGGGACAGGGGCTCTGGAAACACCATATATTTT.